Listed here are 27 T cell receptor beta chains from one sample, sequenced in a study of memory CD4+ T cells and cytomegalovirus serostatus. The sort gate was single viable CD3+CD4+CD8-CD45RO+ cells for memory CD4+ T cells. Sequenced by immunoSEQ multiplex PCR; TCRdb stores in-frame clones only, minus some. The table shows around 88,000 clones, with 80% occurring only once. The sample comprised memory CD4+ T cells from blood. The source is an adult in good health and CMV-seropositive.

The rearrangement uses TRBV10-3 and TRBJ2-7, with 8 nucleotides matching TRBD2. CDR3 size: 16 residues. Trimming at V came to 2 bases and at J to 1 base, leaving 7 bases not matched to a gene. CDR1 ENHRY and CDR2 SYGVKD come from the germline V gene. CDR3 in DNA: TGTGCCATCAGTGAGAGCGGGAGCAAAGGATCCTACGAGCAGTACTTC. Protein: CAISESGSKGSYEQYF.

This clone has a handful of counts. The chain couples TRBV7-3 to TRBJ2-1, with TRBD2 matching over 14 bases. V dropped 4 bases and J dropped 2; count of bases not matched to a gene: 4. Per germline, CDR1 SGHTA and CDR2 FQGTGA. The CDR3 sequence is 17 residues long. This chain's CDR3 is CASSYGTSGRPYNEQFF. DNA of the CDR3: TGTGCCAGCAGCTACGGGACTAGCGGGAGACCCTACAATGAGCAGTTCTTC.

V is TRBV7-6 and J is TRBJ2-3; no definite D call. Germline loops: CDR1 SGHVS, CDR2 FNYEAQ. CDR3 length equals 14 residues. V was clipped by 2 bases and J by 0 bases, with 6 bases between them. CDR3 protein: CASSLNPSTDTQYF. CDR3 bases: TGTGCCAGCAGCTTAAACCCAAGCACAGATACGCAGTATTTT.

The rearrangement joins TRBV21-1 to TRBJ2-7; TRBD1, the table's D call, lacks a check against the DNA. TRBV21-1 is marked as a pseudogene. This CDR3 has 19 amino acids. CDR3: CASRNPKQGDRVNSYEQYF. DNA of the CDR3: TGTGCCAGCCGCAACCCCAAGCAAGGGGACAGGGTGAACTCCTACGAGCAGTACTTC.

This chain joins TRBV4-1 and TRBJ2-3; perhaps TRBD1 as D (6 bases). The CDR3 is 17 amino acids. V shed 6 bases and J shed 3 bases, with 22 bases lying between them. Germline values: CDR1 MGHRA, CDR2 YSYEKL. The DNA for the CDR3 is TGCGCCAGCAGGTACTCCTTGCAGGGGATAGGGACAGATACGCAGTATTTT. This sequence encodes CASRYSLQGIGTDTQYF.

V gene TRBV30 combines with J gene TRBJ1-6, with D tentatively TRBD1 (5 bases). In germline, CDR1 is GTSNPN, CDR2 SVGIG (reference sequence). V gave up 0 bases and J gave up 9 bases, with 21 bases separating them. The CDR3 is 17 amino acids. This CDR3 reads CAWSVRGATVSGSPLHF. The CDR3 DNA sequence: TGTGCCTGGAGTGTACGTGGGGCCACGGTTTCGGGTTCACCCCTCCACTTT.

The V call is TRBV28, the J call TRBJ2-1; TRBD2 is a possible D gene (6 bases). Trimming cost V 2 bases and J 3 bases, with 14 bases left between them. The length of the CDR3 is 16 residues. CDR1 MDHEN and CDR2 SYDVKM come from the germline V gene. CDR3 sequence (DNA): TGTGCCAGCAGTTTAGGGGGAGGACTTCTCTACAATGAGCAGTTCTTC. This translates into CASSLGGGLLYNEQFF.

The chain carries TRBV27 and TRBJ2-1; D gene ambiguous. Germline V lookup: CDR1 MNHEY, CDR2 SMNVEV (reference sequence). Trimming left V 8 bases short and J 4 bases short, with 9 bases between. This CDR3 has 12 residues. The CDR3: CASQTQYNEQFF. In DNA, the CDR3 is TGTGCCAGCCAGACGCAGTACAATGAGCAGTTCTTC.

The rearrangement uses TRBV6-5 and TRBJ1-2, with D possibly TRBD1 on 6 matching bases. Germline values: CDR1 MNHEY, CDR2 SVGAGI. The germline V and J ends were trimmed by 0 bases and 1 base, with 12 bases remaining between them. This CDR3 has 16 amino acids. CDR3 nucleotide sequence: TGTGCCAGCAGTTACTCAAGTACAGGGCATAACTATGGCTACACCTTC. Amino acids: CASSYSSTGHNYGYTF.

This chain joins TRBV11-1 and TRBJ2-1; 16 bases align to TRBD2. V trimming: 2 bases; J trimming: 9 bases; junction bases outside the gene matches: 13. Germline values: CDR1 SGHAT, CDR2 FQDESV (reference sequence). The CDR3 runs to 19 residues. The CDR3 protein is CASSLTGTSGRARLREQFF. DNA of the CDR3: TGTGCCAGCAGCTTAACCGGGACTAGCGGGAGGGCCCGATTGCGTGAGCAGTTCTTC.

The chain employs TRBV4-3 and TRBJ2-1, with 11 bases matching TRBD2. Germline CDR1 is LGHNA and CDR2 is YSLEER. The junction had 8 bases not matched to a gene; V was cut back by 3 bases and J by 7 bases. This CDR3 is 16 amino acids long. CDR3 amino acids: CASSQVVAGGRNEQFF. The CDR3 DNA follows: TGCGCCAGCAGCCAGGTGGTAGCGGGAGGGCGGAATGAGCAGTTCTTC.

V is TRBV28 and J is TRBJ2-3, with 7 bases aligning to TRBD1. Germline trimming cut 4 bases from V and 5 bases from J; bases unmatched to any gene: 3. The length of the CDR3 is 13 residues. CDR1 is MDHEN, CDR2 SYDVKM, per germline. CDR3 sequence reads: CASSYGDRDTQYF. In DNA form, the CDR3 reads TGTGCCAGCAGTTACGGGGACAGAGATACGCAGTATTTT.

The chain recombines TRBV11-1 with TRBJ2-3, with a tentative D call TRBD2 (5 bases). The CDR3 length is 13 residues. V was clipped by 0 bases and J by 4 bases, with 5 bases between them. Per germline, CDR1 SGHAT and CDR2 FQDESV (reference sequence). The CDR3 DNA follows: TGTGCCAGCAGCTTAGCTAGCGCAGATACGCAGTATTTT. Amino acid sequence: CASSLASADTQYF.

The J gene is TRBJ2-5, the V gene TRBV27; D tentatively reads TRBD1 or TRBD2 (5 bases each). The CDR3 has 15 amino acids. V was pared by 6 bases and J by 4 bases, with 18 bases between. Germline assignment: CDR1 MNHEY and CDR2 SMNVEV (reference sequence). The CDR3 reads CASSSPGTVGETQYF. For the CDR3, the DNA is TGTGCCAGCAGCTCACCAGGGACGGTGGGAGAGACCCAGTACTTC.

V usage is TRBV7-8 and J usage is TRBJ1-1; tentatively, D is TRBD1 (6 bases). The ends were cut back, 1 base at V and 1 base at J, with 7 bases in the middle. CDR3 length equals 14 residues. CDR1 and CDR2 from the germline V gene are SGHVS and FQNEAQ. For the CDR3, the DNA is TGTGCCAGCAGCTTAGTGACAGGGAACACTGAAGCTTTCTTT. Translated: CASSLVTGNTEAFF.

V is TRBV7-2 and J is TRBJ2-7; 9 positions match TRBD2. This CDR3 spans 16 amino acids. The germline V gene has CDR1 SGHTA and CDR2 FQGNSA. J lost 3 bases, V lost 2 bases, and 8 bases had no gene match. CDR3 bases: TGTGCCAGCAGCTTATCAGCGGGAGGCAACTACTACGAGCAGTACTTC. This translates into CASSLSAGGNYYEQYF.

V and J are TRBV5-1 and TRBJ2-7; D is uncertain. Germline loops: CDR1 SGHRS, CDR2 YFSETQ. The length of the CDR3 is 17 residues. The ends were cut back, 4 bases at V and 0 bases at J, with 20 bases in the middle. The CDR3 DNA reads TGCGCCAGCAGCCCTGTGCCGAGCCTTGGCAGCTCCTACGAGCAGTACTTC. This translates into CASSPVPSLGSSYEQYF. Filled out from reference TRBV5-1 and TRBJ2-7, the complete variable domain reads KAGVTQTPRYLIKTRGQQVTLSCSPISGHRSVSWYQQTPGQGLQFLFEYFSETQRNKGNFPGRFSGRQFSNSRSEMNVSTLELGDSALYLCASSPVPSLGSSYEQYFGPGTRLTVT.

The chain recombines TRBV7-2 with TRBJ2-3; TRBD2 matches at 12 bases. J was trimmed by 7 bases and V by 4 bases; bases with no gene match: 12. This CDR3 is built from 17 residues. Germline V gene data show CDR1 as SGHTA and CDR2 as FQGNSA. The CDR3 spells CASSSRLAGASGNTQYF. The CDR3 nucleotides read TGTGCCAGCAGCTCCAGACTAGCGGGAGCTTCGGGGAATACGCAGTATTTT.

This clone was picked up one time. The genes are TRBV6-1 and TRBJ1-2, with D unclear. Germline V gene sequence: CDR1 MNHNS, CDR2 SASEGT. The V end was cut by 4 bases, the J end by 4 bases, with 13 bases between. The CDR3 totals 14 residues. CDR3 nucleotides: TGTGCCAGCAGTGGGGCAGGCTACGGCTATGGCTACACCTTC. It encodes CASSGAGYGYGYTF.

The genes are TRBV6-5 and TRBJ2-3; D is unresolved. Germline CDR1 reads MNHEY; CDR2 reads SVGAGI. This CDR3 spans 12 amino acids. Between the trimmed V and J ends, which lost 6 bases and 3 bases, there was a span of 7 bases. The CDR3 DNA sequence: TGTGCCAGCAGCACTCGGACAGATACGCAGTATTTT. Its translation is CASSTRTDTQYF.

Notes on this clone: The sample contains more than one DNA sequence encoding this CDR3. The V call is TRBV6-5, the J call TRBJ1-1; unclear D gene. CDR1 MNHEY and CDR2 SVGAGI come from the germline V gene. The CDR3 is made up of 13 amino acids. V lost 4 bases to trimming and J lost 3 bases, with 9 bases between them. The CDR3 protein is CASSWHGDTEAFF. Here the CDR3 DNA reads TGTGCCAGCAGTTGGCATGGGGACACTGAAGCTTTCTTT.

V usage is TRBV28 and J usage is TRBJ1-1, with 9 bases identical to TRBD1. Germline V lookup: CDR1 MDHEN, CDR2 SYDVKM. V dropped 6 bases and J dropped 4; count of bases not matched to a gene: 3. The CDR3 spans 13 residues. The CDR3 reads CASRRQGGTEAFF. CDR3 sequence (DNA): TGTGCCAGCAGGCGACAGGGGGGCACTGAAGCTTTCTTT.

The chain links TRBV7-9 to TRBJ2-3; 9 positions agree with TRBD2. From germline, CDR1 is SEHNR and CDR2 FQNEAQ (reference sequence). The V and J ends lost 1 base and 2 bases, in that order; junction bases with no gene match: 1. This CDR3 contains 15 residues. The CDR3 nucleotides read TGTGCCAGCAGCTTAGGACTAGCGGCCACAGATACGCAGTATTTT. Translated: CASSLGLAATDTQYF.

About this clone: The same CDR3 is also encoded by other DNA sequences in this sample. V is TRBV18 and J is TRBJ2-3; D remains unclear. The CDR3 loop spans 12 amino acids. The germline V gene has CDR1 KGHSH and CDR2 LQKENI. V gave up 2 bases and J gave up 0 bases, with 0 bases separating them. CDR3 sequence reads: CASSPSTDTQYF. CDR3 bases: TGTGCCAGCTCACCAAGCACAGATACGCAGTATTTT. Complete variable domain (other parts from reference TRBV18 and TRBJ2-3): NAGVMQNPRHLVRRRGQEARLRCSPMKGHSHVYWYRQLPEEGLKFMVYLQKENIIDESGMPKERFSAEFPKEGPSILRIQQVVRGDSAAYFCASSPSTDTQYFGPGTRLTVL.

DNA of the CDR3: TGTGCCAGCAAGGGCGGCTTGCCGGAGCCCCAGCATTTT. It is translated as CASKGGLPEPQHF. The chain couples TRBV28 to TRBJ1-5; D gene unclear. V was clipped by 7 bases and J by 8 bases, with 15 bases between them. This CDR3 is 13 amino acids long. Germline CDR1 reads MDHEN; CDR2 reads SYDVKM.

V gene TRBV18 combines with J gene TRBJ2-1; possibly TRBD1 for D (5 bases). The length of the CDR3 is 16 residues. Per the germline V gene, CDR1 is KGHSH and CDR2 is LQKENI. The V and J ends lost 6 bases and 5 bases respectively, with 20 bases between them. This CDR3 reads CASSPNPGNRDNEQFF. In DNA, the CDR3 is TGTGCCAGCTCCCCGAACCCAGGGAATAGAGACAATGAGCAGTTCTTC.

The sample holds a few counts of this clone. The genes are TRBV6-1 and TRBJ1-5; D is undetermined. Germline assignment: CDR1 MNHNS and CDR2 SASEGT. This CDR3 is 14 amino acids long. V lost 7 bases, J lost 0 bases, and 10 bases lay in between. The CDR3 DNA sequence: TGTGCCAGCACATCGGTCTATAGCAATCAGCCCCAGCATTTT. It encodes CASTSVYSNQPQHF.